The 26 T cell receptor beta chains reported below all come from one sample, sequenced in a study of patients and donors after allogeneic stem cell transplantation. MiXCR was run by TCRdb on the RT-PCR reads, yielding one entry per CDR3 protein. The table lists 390,000 or so distinct CDR3 sequences, 16% of them singletons. The material sequenced was blood, either unsorted or a sorted T cell fraction (not recorded which). The receptors derive from a human donor who was either an allogeneic HSCT recipient or a stem cell or donor lymphocyte infusion donor (not recorded which). It is not recorded whose cells these are; they may come from a transplant donor.

The V and J genes are TRBV6-2 or TRBV6-3 and TRBJ2-7, with TRBD1 matching over 7 bases. V lost 10 bases, J lost 0 bases, and 9 bases stayed unmatched. Germline CDR1 reads MNHEY; CDR2 reads SVGEGT. The CDR3 consists of 14 residues. CDR3 DNA sequence: TGTGCCACCCAGACAGGGCCCTACTCCTACGAGCAGTACTTC. Amino acids: CATQTGPYSYEQYF.

This clonotype turned up a few times. This sequence joins TRBV15 and TRBJ1-1; no clear D gene. Germline loops: CDR1 LNHNV, CDR2 YYDKDF (reference sequence). Trimming shortened V by 1 base and J by 4 bases, and 10 bases separated the two germline ends. This CDR3 comprises 14 residues. The chain's CDR3 is CATSRGEFGTEAFF. CDR3 nucleotide sequence: TGTGCCACCAGCAGAGGGGAATTCGGCACTGAAGCTTTCTTT.

The chain links TRBV5-6 to TRBJ1-2, with 10 bases identical to TRBD1. The length of the CDR3 is 14 residues. V was clipped by 2 bases and J by 6 bases; unmatched bases: 4. Per germline, CDR1 SGHDT and CDR2 YYEEEE. The CDR3 nucleotides read TGTGCCAGCAGCTTAGACAGGGGGCTGGATGGCTACACCTTC. This translates into CASSLDRGLDGYTF.

A few counts support this clonotype. The chain is built from TRBV30 and TRBJ2-1; D is unclear. This CDR3 is 14 amino acids long. Germline CDR1 is GTSNPN and CDR2 is SVGIG (reference sequence). Deletions cut 0 bases from V and 0 bases from J, with 6 bases between. The CDR3 DNA follows: TGTGCCTGGAGTGTGGTCGGCTCCTACAATGAGCAGTTCTTC. This codes for CAWSVVGSYNEQFF.

This clonotype came up a few times. The V and J genes are TRBV20-1 and TRBJ2-3; 10 bases line up with TRBD2. Germline CDR1 DFQATT, CDR2 SNEGSKA (reference sequence). J lost 4 bases, V lost 4 bases, and 11 bases had no gene match. CDR3 length: 16 residues. The CDR3 sequence is CSATKVSGRLSDTQYF. CDR3 bases: TGCAGTGCTACCAAGGTTAGCGGGAGGCTGTCAGATACGCAGTATTTT.

This clonotype was seen repeatedly, ten times or more. The V gene is TRBV5-1, the J gene TRBJ1-1, with D unresolved. V lost 4 bases and J 4 bases, leaving 17 bases between the germline ends. CDR3 length: 15 residues. CDR1 and CDR2 from the germline V gene are SGHRS and YFSETQ. The CDR3 here is CASSQNKGWGTEAFF. DNA of the CDR3: TGCGCCAGCAGCCAGAATAAAGGGTGGGGCACTGAAGCTTTCTTT.

With regard to this clonotype: One end of the junction varies from germline; a read error may be responsible. The chain uses TRBV5-1 and TRBJ2-7; the match to TRBD1 covers 8 bases. The germline CDR1 and CDR2 sequences are SGHRS and YFSETQ. The CDR3 has 13 amino acids. CDR3 loop: CSSSSTGAGEQYF. The CDR3 nucleotides read TGCTCCAGCAGTTCGACAGGGGCAGGCGAGCAGTACTTC.

In its sample, this clonotype was seen many times. The rearrangement links TRBV12-3 or TRBV12-4 to TRBJ2-1; 10 bases match TRBD1. There are 17 residues in the CDR3. V lost 7 bases and J lost 1; bases outside the gene matches: 10. The CDR3 loop reads CASKGQGISLSYNEQFF. The CDR3 nucleotides are TGTGCCAGCAAGGGACAGGGGATCTCTCTATCCTACAATGAGCAGTTCTTC.

The chain couples TRBV9 to TRBJ1-5, with unresolved D. In germline, CDR1 is SGDLS, CDR2 YYNGEE. Trimming cost V 0 bases and J 0 bases, with 10 bases left between them. CDR3 length: 16 residues. This CDR3 reads CASSVESTYSNQPQHF. In nucleotides, the CDR3 is TGTGCCAGCAGCGTAGAATCTACATATAGCAATCAGCCCCAGCATTTT. The full variable domain, with the rest looked up from reference TRBV9 and TRBJ1-5, is DSGVTQTPKHLITATGQRVTLRCSPRSGDLSVYWYQQSLDQGLQFLIQYYNGEERAKGNILERFSAQQFPDLHSELNLSSLELGDSALYFCASSVESTYSNQPQHFGDGTRLSIL.

This clonotype was seen more than once but under ten times. V gene TRBV9 combines with J gene TRBJ1-2; TRBD1 matches 10 bases. V gave up 2 bases and J gave up 8 bases; unmatched junction bases: 12. The CDR3 totals 16 residues. Germline V gene sequence: CDR1 SGDLS, CDR2 YYNGEE. The CDR3 DNA reads TGTGCCAGCAGCGTCGACCCGGGACAGGGGAGGGTCGGCTACACCTTC. Its translation: CASSVDPGQGRVGYTF.

This clonotype showed up just a few times. This chain joins TRBV5-1 and TRBJ1-2; 10 nucleotides match TRBD1. V was clipped by 3 bases and J by 4 bases; unmatched bases: 3. The CDR3 is made up of 14 amino acids. Germline CDR1 and CDR2: SGHRS and YFSETQ. The CDR3: CASSYDRGLYGYTF. The CDR3 DNA follows: TGCGCCAGCAGCTATGACAGGGGGCTCTATGGCTACACCTTC.

The genes are TRBV24-1 and TRBJ2-1, with unresolved D. The CDR3 totals 12 residues. V lost 2 bases and J lost 5, with 3 bases in between. CDR1 and CDR2 (germline): KGHDR, SFDVKD. The CDR3 nucleotides are TGTGCCACCAGTGATTGGGACAATGAGCAGTTCTTC. Amino acid sequence: CATSDWDNEQFF.

The chain is built from TRBV2 and TRBJ2-7; TRBD2 agrees at 11 bases. J lost 2 bases, V lost 6 bases, and 6 bases had no gene match. CDR3 length: 15 residues. Germline V gives CDR1 SNHLY, CDR2 FYNNEI. DNA for the CDR3: TGTGCCAGCAGGCTCCTAGCGGGAGGCGCCTACGAGCAGTACTTC. This sequence encodes CASRLLAGGAYEQYF.

The table lists this clonotype with a few counts. The V and J genes are TRBV5-1 and TRBJ2-2; 8 positions agree with TRBD2. CDR1 is SGHRS, CDR2 YFSETQ, per germline. V dropped 4 bases and J dropped 6; count of bases not matched to a gene: 5. The CDR3 is 14 residues long. The CDR3 coding sequence is TGCGCCAGCAGCCCGGGACTAGTCCCCGGGGAGCTGTTTTTT. Its protein product is CASSPGLVPGELFF.

The sample holds a few counts of this clonotype. The rearrangement links TRBV27 to TRBJ2-7, with TRBD2 identical over 13 bases. CDR1 and CDR2 (germline): MNHEY, SMNVEV (reference sequence). The CDR3 runs 16 residues. The V and J ends lost 4 bases and 0 bases, in that order; junction bases with no gene match: 3. The CDR3 here is CASSSRLAGGSYEQYF. The CDR3 region has the DNA TGTGCCAGCAGTTCCCGACTAGCGGGGGGCTCCTACGAGCAGTACTTC.

The V gene is TRBV5-1, the J gene TRBJ2-7; 12 bases match TRBD2. Germline V gene data show CDR1 as SGHRS and CDR2 as YFSETQ. The CDR3 runs 19 residues. V lost 3 bases to trimming and J lost 2 bases; unmatched junction nucleotides: 15. The CDR3 is CASSSFSGLAGLGAYEQYF. CDR3 coding DNA: TGCGCCAGCAGCTCTTTCTCCGGACTAGCGGGATTAGGCGCCTACGAGCAGTACTTC.

This chain connects TRBV12-3 or TRBV12-4 to TRBJ1-3; weak D call: TRBD1 (5 bases). V gave up 5 bases and J gave up 5 bases, with 16 bases separating them. The CDR3 sequence is 15 residues long. This CDR3 reads CASSPAGTLRNTIYF. DNA for the CDR3: TGTGCCAGCAGTCCTGCCGGGACTTTGAGAAACACCATATATTTT.

In this sample, this clonotype turned up a few times. Written as DNA, the CDR3 is TGTGCCAGCAGCATACTGACAGGGAACACTGAAGCTTTCTTT. Protein sequence: CASSILTGNTEAFF. The chain couples TRBV11-3 to TRBJ1-1, with D perhaps matching TRBD1 (6 bases). V was pared by 5 bases and J by 1 base, with 11 bases between. The CDR3 runs 14 residues. Looked up from germline, CDR1 is SGHNT and CDR2 is YENEEA.

In this sample, this clonotype turned up many times. This chain uses TRBV5-1 with TRBJ2-1, with D unclear. Trimming took off 2 bases at V and 0 bases at J, with 15 bases between the two ends. Germline CDR1 reads SGHRS; CDR2 reads YFSETQ. The CDR3 is 17 residues long. The CDR3 DNA reads TGCGCCAGCAGCTTTTCAGGACCCAAGAGCTCCTACAATGAGCAGTTCTTC. Its translation is CASSFSGPKSSYNEQFF.

V is TRBV5-1 and J is TRBJ2-5; D gene ambiguous. CDR1 is SGHRS and CDR2 is YFSETQ in the germline V gene. The V and J ends lost 0 bases and 5 bases respectively, with 11 bases between them. There are 14 residues in the CDR3. In DNA form, the CDR3 reads TGCGCCAGCAGCTTGGGCAGCCTTGGGGAGACCCAGTACTTC. Protein: CASSLGSLGETQYF.

CDR3 sequence (DNA): TGCGCCAGCAGCAGGACAGGTTACTCCTACGAGCAGTACTTC. Amino acids: CASSRTGYSYEQYF. J is TRBJ2-7 and V is TRBV5-1; 7 bases line up with TRBD1. Germline CDR1 is SGHRS and CDR2 is YFSETQ. Trimming took 4 bases from V and 0 from J; bases not matched to a gene: 4. This CDR3 is 14 amino acids long.

This clonotype was seen only a few times. This chain uses TRBV4-3 with TRBJ1-1; no clear D. The V end lost 0 bases, the J end lost 0 bases, and 2 bases lay between the germline ends. The CDR3 loop spans 13 amino acids. Germline lookup yields CDR1 LGHNA and CDR2 YSLEER. The CDR3: CASSQEVNTEAFF. The DNA for the CDR3 is TGCGCCAGCAGCCAAGAGGTGAACACTGAAGCTTTCTTT.

The genes are TRBV7-2 and TRBJ2-5; 9 bases are a match to TRBD1. The germline gives CDR1 SGHTA, CDR2 FQGNSA. The CDR3 extends over 17 amino acids. Unmatched junction bases numbered 14, after V lost 5 bases and J lost 4 bases. The CDR3 loop is CASSLIQGASLRETQYF. Written as DNA, the CDR3 is TGTGCCAGCAGCCTCATACAGGGGGCATCACTCCGAGAGACCCAGTACTTC. Combining the CDR3 with reference TRBV7-2 and TRBJ2-5 gives the whole variable domain GAGVSQSPSNKVTEKGKDVELRCDPISGHTALYWYRQSLGQGLEFLIYFQGNSAPDKSGLPSDRFSAERTGGSVSTLTIQRTQQEDSAVYLCASSLIQGASLRETQYFGPGTRLLVL.

This clonotype came up a few times. The chain has TRBV6-1 and TRBJ1-2; 10 bases match TRBD1. The CDR3 runs 13 residues. Germline lookup yields CDR1 MNHNS and CDR2 SASEGT. Trimming removed 5 bases from V and 6 bases from J; junction bases left unmatched: 3. Here the CDR3 DNA reads TGTGCCAGCAGTCCGGGGACAGGGGATGGCTACACCTTC. Translating it yields CASSPGTGDGYTF.

V usage is TRBV12-3 or TRBV12-4 and J usage is TRBJ2-6; D possibly matches TRBD1 or TRBD2 (6 bases each). V was cut by 4 bases and J by 4 bases, with 8 bases left in between. The CDR3 is 14 amino acids. The CDR3 spells CASSSGAGANVLTF. The CDR3 nucleotides read TGTGCCAGCAGTTCGGGGGCCGGGGCCAACGTCCTGACTTTC.

The CDR3 loop reads CASVRERTDTQYF. CDR3 sequence (DNA): TGTGCCAGCGTGCGGGAACGCACAGATACGCAGTATTTT. This chain uses TRBV12-3 or TRBV12-4 with TRBJ2-3; maybe TRBD2 (6 bases). This CDR3 contains 13 residues. The V and J ends lost 8 bases and 1 base respectively, with 10 bases between them.